This T cell receptor (beta chain) was captured in a study of shared clonotypes between healthy human individuals. Findings and limits, study-wide: Shared across four donors were around 5% of the naive CD4 clonotypes.

Naive CD8 isolation took CD45RO-negative cells positively selected for CCR7 and excluded terminally differentiated effector memory CD45RA+ cells. Per the germline V gene, CDR1 is SEHNR and CDR2 is FQNEAQ (reference sequence). The CDR3 loop spans 12 amino acids. The V gene lost 3 bases and the J gene lost 9 bases, with 9 bases spanning the gap. The data were produced by immunoSEQ multiplex PCR, yet TCRdb's version contains in-frame clones alone and is incomplete. The sample consists of roughly 2,000,000 clones, over 85% of them appearing once. Worth noting for this clone: Its antigen is unknown.

This TCR derives from a young man in good health. The sequenced material came from naive CD8+ T cells sorted from blood. The chain has TRBV7-9 and TRBJ2-1; the D is unclear. CDR3 region: CASSFSGIEQFF. CDR3 DNA sequence: TGTGCCAGCAGCTTTTCTGGGATTGAGCAGTTCTTC.